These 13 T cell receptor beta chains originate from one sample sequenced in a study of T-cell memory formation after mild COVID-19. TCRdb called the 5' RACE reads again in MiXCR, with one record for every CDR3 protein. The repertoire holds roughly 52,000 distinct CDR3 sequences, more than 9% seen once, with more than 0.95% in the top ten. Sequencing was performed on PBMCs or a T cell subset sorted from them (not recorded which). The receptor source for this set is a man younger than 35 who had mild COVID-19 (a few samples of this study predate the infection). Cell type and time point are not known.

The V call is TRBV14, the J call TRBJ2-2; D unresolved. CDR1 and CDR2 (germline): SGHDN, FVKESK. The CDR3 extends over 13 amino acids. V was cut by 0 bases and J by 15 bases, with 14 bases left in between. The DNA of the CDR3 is TGTGCCAGCAGCCAAGATCGGACCGGGCGCATGTTTTTT. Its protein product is CASSQDRTGRMFF. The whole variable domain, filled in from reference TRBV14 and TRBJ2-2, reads EAGVTQFPSHSVIEKGQTVTLRCDPISGHDNLYWYRRVMGKEIKFLLHFVKESKQDESGMPNNRFLAERTGGTYSTLKVQPAELEDSGVYFCASSQDRTGRMFFGEGSRLTVL.

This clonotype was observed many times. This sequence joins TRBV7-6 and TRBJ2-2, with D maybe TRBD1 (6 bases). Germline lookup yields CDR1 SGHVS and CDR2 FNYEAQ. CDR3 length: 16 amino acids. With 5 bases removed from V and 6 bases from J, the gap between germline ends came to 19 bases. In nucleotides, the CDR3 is TGTGCCAGCAGCCCTCGGCCGGGACAACAACCCGGGGAGCTGTTTTTT. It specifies CASSPRPGQQPGELFF.

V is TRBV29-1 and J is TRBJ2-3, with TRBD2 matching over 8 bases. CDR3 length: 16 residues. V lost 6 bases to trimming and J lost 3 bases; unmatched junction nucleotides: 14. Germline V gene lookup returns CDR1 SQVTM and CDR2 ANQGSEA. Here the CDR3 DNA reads TGCAGCGTCGACCGACGGGGGGGGCAGAAGACAGATACGCAGTATTTT. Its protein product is CSVDRRGGQKTDTQYF.

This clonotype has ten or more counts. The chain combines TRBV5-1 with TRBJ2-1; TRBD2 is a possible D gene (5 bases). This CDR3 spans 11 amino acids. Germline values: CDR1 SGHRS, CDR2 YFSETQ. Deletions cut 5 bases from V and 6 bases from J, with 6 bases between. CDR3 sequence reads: CASRTSNEQFF. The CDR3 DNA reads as TGCGCCAGCAGAACTAGCAATGAGCAGTTCTTC.

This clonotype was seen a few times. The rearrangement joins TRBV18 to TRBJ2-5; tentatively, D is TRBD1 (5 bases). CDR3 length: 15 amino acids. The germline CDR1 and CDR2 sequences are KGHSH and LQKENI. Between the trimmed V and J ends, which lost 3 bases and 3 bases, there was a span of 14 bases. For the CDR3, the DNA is TGTGCCAGCTCACCCCTCCTGACAGCCGAAGAGACCCAGTACTTC. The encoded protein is CASSPLLTAEETQYF.

The CDR3 spells CSGLAGDQETQYF. CDR3 coding DNA: TGCAGTGGTTTAGCGGGGGACCAAGAGACCCAGTACTTC. The chain couples TRBV20-1 to TRBJ2-5; 9 nucleotides align to TRBD2. The trim removed 7 bases at V and 0 bases at J, leaving 3 bases unmatched. CDR3 length: 13 residues. The germline V gene encodes CDR1 DFQATT and CDR2 SNEGSKA (reference sequence).

The CDR3 spells CASVRTSGWGETQYF. CDR3 coding DNA: TGCGCCAGCGTCCGGACTAGTGGATGGGGGGAGACCCAGTACTTC. The J gene is TRBJ2-5, the V gene TRBV5-1; 7 bases are shared with TRBD2. Germline V gene data show CDR1 as SGHRS and CDR2 as YFSETQ. The CDR3 covers 15 residues. The ends lost 7 bases at V and 5 bases at J; junction bases unmatched: 14.

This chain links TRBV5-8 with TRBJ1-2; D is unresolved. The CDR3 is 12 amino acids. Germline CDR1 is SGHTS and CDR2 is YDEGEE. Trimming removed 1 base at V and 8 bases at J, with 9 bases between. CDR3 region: CASSLWDGGYTF. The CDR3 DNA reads TGTGCCAGCAGCTTGTGGGATGGGGGCTACACCTTC.

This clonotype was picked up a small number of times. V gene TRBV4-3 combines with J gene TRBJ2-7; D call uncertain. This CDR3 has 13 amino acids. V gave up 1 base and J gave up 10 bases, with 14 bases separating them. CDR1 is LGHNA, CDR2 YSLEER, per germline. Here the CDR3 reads CASSQGAAASQYF. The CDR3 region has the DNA TGCGCCAGCAGCCAAGGGGCGGCCGCCAGCCAGTACTTC.

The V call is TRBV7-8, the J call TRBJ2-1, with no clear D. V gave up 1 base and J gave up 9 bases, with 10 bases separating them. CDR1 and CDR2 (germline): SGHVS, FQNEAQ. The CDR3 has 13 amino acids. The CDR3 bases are TGTGCCAGCAGCTTAGGAGCTGGGCGTGAGCAGTTCTTC. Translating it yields CASSLGAGREQFF.

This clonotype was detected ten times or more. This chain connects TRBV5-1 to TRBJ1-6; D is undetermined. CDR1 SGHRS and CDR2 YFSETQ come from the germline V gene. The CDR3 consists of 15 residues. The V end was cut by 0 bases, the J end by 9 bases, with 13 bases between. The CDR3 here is CASSLELPGSSPLHF. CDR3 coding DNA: TGCGCCAGCAGCTTGGAGCTCCCCGGGAGTTCACCCCTCCACTTT.

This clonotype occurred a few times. The CDR3 sequence is CASSLWDREAQYF. The CDR3 bases are TGTGCCAGCAGTTTATGGGACAGGGAGGCCCAGTACTTC. The chain is built from TRBV12-3 or TRBV12-4 and TRBJ2-5, with 9 bases fitting TRBD1. There are 13 residues in the CDR3. With V trimmed by 2 bases and J by 9 bases, 4 bases remained unmatched.

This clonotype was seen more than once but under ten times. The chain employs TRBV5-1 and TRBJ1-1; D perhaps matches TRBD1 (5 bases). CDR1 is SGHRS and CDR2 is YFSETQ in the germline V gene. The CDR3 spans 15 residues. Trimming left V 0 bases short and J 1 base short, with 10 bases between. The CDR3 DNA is TGCGCCAGCAGCTTGGGAGGGGCACCGAACACTGAAGCTTTCTTT. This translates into CASSLGGAPNTEAFF.